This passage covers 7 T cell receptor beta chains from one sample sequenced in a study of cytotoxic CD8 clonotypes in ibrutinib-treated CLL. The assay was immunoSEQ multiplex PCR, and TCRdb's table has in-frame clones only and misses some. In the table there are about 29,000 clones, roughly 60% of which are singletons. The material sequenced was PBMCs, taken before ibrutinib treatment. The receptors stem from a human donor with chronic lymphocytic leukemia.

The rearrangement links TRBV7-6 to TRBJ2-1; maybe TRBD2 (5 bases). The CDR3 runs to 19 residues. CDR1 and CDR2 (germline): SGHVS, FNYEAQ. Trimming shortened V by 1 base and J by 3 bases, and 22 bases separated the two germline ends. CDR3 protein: CASSLGSGTLLRLYNEQFF. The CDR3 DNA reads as TGTGCCAGCAGCTTAGGGTCGGGAACCCTCCTGCGCCTCTACAATGAGCAGTTCTTC.

DNA for the CDR3: TGTGCCACCAGCCGGGACATGGACGGAGGGAAACTGTTTTTT. Translated, it gives CATSRDMDGGKLFF. The chain has TRBV15 and TRBJ1-4; possibly TRBD1 for D (6 bases). V was clipped by 5 bases and J by 11 bases, with 18 bases between them. CDR1 and CDR2 (germline): LNHNV, YYDKDF (reference sequence). CDR3 length: 14 amino acids.

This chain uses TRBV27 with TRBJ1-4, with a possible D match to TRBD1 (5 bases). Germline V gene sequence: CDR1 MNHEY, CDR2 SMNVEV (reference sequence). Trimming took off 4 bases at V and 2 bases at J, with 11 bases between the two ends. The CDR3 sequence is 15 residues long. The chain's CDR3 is CASSSLQGTNEKLFF. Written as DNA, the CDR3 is TGTGCCAGCAGTTCCCTCCAGGGCACTAATGAAAAACTGTTTTTT.

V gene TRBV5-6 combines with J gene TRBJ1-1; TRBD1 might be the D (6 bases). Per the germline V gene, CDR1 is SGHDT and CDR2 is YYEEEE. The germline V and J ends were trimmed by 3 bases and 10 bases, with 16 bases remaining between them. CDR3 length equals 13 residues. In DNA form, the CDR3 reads TGTGCCAGCAGCTACAGGGTTTACAAGGGAGCTTTCTTT. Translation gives CASSYRVYKGAFF.

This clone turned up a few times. The CDR3 bases are TGTGCCAGCAGCGTAGGGGCGGGCACAGATACGCAGTATTTT. Residues: CASSVGAGTDTQYF. The chain uses TRBV9 and TRBJ2-3, with no clear D. Trimming took off 0 bases at V and 1 base at J, with 6 bases between the two ends. The CDR3 loop spans 14 amino acids. CDR1 is SGDLS, CDR2 YYNGEE, per germline.

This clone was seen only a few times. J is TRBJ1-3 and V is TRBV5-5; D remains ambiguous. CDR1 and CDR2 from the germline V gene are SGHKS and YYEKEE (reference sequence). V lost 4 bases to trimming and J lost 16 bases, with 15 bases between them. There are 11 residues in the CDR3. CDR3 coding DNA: TGTGCCAGCAGCACTCCGGGTTCGCCCTATTTT. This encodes CASSTPGSPYF. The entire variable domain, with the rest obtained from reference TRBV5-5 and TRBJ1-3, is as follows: DAGVTQSPTHLIKTRGQQVTLRCSPISGHKSVSWYQQVLGQGPQFIFQYYEKEERGRGNFPDRFSARQFPNYSSELNVNALLLGDSALYLCASSTPGSPYFGEGSWLTVV.

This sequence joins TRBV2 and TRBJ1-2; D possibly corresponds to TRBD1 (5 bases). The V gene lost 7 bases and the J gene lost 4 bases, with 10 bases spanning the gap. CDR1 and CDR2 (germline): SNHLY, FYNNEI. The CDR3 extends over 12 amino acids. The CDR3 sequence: CASTRGGYGYTF. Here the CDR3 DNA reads TGTGCCAGCACAAGGGGAGGCTATGGCTACACCTTC.